The clone carrying this T cell receptor (beta chain) was seen a few times. Its antigen is unidentified. One base away lies a much larger clone, so this may be a sequencing read error. UMIs and a universal primer site were added when TCR cDNA was made by 5'RACE template switching. TCRdb independently ran MiXCR on the 5' RACE reads; one entry per CDR3 protein. In the table there are 450,000 to 650,000 distinct CDR3 sequences, around an eighth of which are singletons. The data stem from a study of T cells after yellow fever vaccination. Study-wide points: Abundant contaminating clonotypes from the bulk population could appear in FACS-sorted repertoires.

Germline V lookup: CDR1 SEHNR, CDR2 FQNEAQ (reference sequence). V lost 6 bases and J lost 2, with 9 bases in between. This CDR3 spans 13 amino acids. This specimen consisted of PBMCs, obtained on the day of the yellow fever booster vaccination. This chain links TRBV7-9 with TRBJ2-3; either TRBD1 or TRBD2 may supply D (5 bases each). The receptor comes from a man aged 25 to 40 who received the YFV17D yellow fever vaccine. As DNA, the CDR3 is TGTGCCAGCAGGCCTGGGACCACAGATACGCAGTATTTT. As protein: CASRPGTTDTQYF.